These 4 T cell receptor beta chains were all obtained from the same sample, sequenced in a study of CD8 T cells in ankylosing spondylitis. TCRdb reprocessed the 5' RACE reads via MiXCR and lists one record per CDR3 protein. The sample carries approximately 110,000 distinct CDR3 sequences, around 24% recorded once. The specimen sequenced was synovial fluid, either unsorted or a sorted T cell fraction (not recorded which). These receptors came from a male donor with ankylosing spondylitis.

This clonotype was seen a handful of times. This rearrangement joins TRBV5-1 to TRBJ2-2, with D unresolved. The CDR3 has 14 amino acids. V was shortened by 5 bases and J by 5 bases, with 13 bases between the two germline ends. CDR1 and CDR2 (germline): SGHRS, YFSETQ. The CDR3 is CASRFEPRTGELFF. DNA of the CDR3: TGCGCCAGCAGGTTCGAGCCCAGGACCGGGGAGCTGTTTTTT.

The rearrangement joins TRBV6-1 to TRBJ1-5, with D possibly matching TRBD1 (5 bases). Trimming stripped 6 bases from V and 7 bases from J, with 7 bases between. Germline CDR1 and CDR2: MNHNS and SASEGT. The CDR3 runs to 11 residues. CDR3: CASSEGQPQHF. As DNA, the CDR3 is TGTGCCAGCAGCGAGGGGCAGCCCCAGCATTTT.

This clonotype was observed a handful of times. The CDR3 region is CSAEQARGNQPQHF. The CDR3 nucleotides read TGCAGTGCCGAACAGGCTAGGGGCAATCAGCCCCAGCATTTT. The genes are TRBV20-1 and TRBJ1-5; maybe TRBD1 (5 bases). This CDR3 has 14 residues. Deletions cut 6 bases from V and 2 bases from J, with 14 bases between. Germline assignment: CDR1 DFQATT and CDR2 SNEGSKA (reference sequence).

This clonotype was seen a handful of times. The chain combines TRBV10-3 with TRBJ1-6; no firm D call. The V end was cut by 8 bases, the J end by 11 bases, with 4 bases between. Germline V gene data show CDR1 as ENHRY and CDR2 as SYGVKD. There are 9 residues in the CDR3. CDR3 in DNA: TGTGCCATCGGGCCACCCCTCCACTTT. Translation: CAIGPPLHF.